The 9 T cell receptor beta chains reported below all come from one sample, sequenced in a study of T cells expressing NK-cell markers. TCRdb re-called the 5' RACE reads and gives one entry per CDR3 protein, without DNA. Recorded for this sample: 350,000 to 400,000 distinct CDR3 sequences. The sample was blood T cells: a sorted CD56 or NKG2C T cell subset, CD4+ or CD8+ T cells, or bulk PBMC T cells (not recorded which). Source of these receptors: a woman between 50 and 59 years old in good health.

This chain uses TRBV12-3 or TRBV12-4 with TRBJ2-3; TCRdb indicates TRBD2, and absent DNA this call remains unverified. The CDR3 contains 16 residues. CDR3 protein: CASSSTLAGRTDTQYF.

V is TRBV19 and J is TRBJ2-1; lacking DNA, the TRBD1 call made by TCRdb goes unchecked. CDR1 LNHDA and CDR2 SQIVND come from the germline V gene (reference sequence). This CDR3 region has 14 residues. CDR3 protein: CASSIRVPNNEQFF.

CDR3 sequence: CSAQGGGGNIQYF. The chain carries TRBV29-1 and TRBJ2-4; TCRdb's D call, TRBD2, is unchecked because there is no DNA. The CDR3 is made up of 13 amino acids. Germline loops: CDR1 SQVTM, CDR2 ANQGSEA.

The chain uses TRBV12-3 or TRBV12-4 and TRBJ2-5. The CDR3 runs 12 residues. Here the CDR3 reads CASSFKGETQYF.

V usage is TRBV7-6 and J usage is TRBJ1-1; lacking DNA, the TRBD1 call made by TCRdb goes unchecked. From germline, CDR1 is SGHVS and CDR2 FNYEAQ. CDR3 length: 16 amino acids. The CDR3 region is CASSSIPGQGAKEAFF.

The CDR3 here is CASSFRAWGGYTF. V and J are TRBV7-2 and TRBJ1-2. This CDR3 has 13 amino acids. Germline V gives CDR1 SGHTA, CDR2 FQGNSA.

The rearrangement links TRBV28 to TRBJ1-4; TCRdb outputs TRBD1, but without DNA this stays unchecked. Germline CDR1 MDHEN, CDR2 SYDVKM. The CDR3 has 15 residues. CDR3 sequence: CASSFEGTGREKLFF.

The chain carries TRBV20-1 and TRBJ2-1; absent DNA, TCRdb's TRBD2 call cannot be checked. Germline assignment: CDR1 DFQATT and CDR2 SNEGSKA (reference sequence). This CDR3 contains 14 residues. The CDR3 loop is CSAGGLAGVGEQFF.

The gene calls are TRBV20-1 and TRBJ1-6. CDR1 is DFQATT and CDR2 is SNEGSKA in the germline V gene (reference sequence). CDR3 size: 14 residues. CDR3 amino acids: CSAREIRRNSPLHF.